This T cell receptor (beta chain) was identified during a study of prognosis after radiotherapy for stage I lung cancer. Study-wide background: The study delivered radiotherapy as SBRT in 3 to 5 fractions, with a biologically effective dose of at least 100 Gy. Distant metastasis occurred in several patients at a median of 7 months after radiotherapy, while about 15 showed no significant progression. Findings and caveats of the study: Patients' TRBV and TRBJ gene usage reportedly differed by presence or absence of metastases.

The authors amplified TCR beta CDR3 from genomic DNA using two-round multiplex PCR. For every TRBV and TRBJ gene, a specific primer was used in first-round PCR. During the second PCR round, universal primers were used. MiXCR, run by TCRdb on the multiplex PCR reads, gives a single entry per CDR3 protein. Seen here are 15,000 to 20,000 distinct CDR3 sequences, approximately 46% observed once, and the top ten hold around a third. CDR3 size: 15 residues. Germline V gives CDR1 GTSNPN, CDR2 SVGIG (reference sequence). The V end lost 5 bases, the J end lost 2 bases, and 16 bases lay between the germline ends. This clonotype was counted at least ten times. Its antigen is undetermined.

This receptor was obtained from a donor over 45 with non-small cell lung cancer. The V gene is TRBV30, the J gene TRBJ1-3; possible D gene TRBD1, 5 bases. This specimen consisted of PBMCs, obtained before or after stereotactic body radiation therapy (not recorded which). The CDR3 sequence: CAWGAGKRPGNTIYF. Here the CDR3 DNA reads TGTGCCTGGGGTGCAGGGAAGAGACCTGGAAACACCATATATTTT.